These 10 T cell receptor beta chains were sequenced from one sample in a study of graft-versus-host responses after intestinal transplantation. Their antigens are not known. Produced via immunoSEQ multiplex PCR; TCRdb's table is partial and in-frame only. The profile shows about 78,000 clones, 80% to 90% of them singletons. The source material was unstimulated CD8+ T cells sorted from spleen or lymph node cells, sampled before transplant. These receptors were obtained from a human donor who was the organ donor for an intestinal transplant.

The chain combines TRBV5-5 with TRBJ1-3; no reliable D call. The CDR3 sequence is 15 residues long. Trimming took off 0 bases at V and 0 bases at J, with 7 bases between the two ends. In germline, CDR1 is SGHKS, CDR2 YYEKEE (reference sequence). The CDR3 nucleotides are TGTGCCAGCAGCTTGGACTCAAACTCTGGAAACACCATATATTTT. The encoded protein is CASSLDSNSGNTIYF.

The chain recombines TRBV7-8 with TRBJ2-7; no clear D gene. V was pared by 1 base and J by 2 bases, with 15 bases between. The CDR3 has 16 residues. Germline V lookup: CDR1 SGHVS, CDR2 FQNEAQ. The CDR3 reads CASSLVAAPSPYEQYF. In DNA, the CDR3 is TGTGCCAGCAGCTTAGTCGCGGCCCCTAGTCCCTACGAGCAGTACTTC.

The chain joins TRBV6-6 to TRBJ2-1; D might be TRBD2 (6 bases). Germline V gives CDR1 MNHNY, CDR2 SVGAGI (reference sequence). V was clipped by 2 bases and J by 3 bases, with 14 bases between them. The CDR3 has 16 residues. The chain's CDR3 is CASSYGGGRYYNEQFF. The CDR3 bases are TGTGCCAGCAGTTACGGTGGGGGGAGGTACTACAATGAGCAGTTCTTC.

The genes are TRBV5-1 and TRBJ1-4, with 7 bases fitting TRBD1. CDR1 and CDR2 (germline): SGHRS, YFSETQ. The length of the CDR3 is 14 residues. J lost 8 bases, V lost 0 bases, and 4 bases had no gene match. The CDR3 coding sequence is TGCGCCAGCAGCTTGGAGGGGGCGTGGGAAAAACTGTTTTTT. This translates into CASSLEGAWEKLFF.

This clone was detected only once. The CDR3 region has the DNA TGTGCCAGCACCGACCTTGATGGTTGGGGACCCAACTACGAGCAGTACTTC. Protein product: CASTDLDGWGPNYEQYF. The J gene is TRBJ2-7, the V gene TRBV28; either TRBD1 or TRBD2 may supply D (5 bases each). Looked up from germline, CDR1 is MDHEN and CDR2 is SYDVKM. This CDR3 region has 17 residues. V was shortened by 7 bases and J by 3 bases, with 25 bases between the two germline ends.

As for this clone: A junction boundary mismatches the germline segment, possibly from a read error. The rearrangement links TRBV5-1 to TRBJ2-1; D unresolved. In germline, CDR1 is SGHRS, CDR2 YFSETQ. The CDR3 runs to 12 residues. The DNA of the CDR3 is TGCGCCAGCAGTTTGGATCACAATGAGCAGTTCTTC. It specifies CASSLDHNEQFF. Using reference TRBV5-1 and TRBJ2-1 for the parts outside the CDR3, the full variable domain is KAGVTQTPRYLIKTRGQQVTLSCSPISGHRSVSWYQQTPGQGLQFLFEYFSETQRNKGNFPGRFSGRQFSNSRSEMNVSTLELGDSALYLCASSLDHNEQFFGPGTRLTVL.

The chain has TRBV5-1 and TRBJ2-7; 8 bases align to TRBD1. This CDR3 region has 14 residues. Per germline, CDR1 SGHRS and CDR2 YFSETQ. Unmatched junction bases numbered 3, after V lost 3 bases and J lost 1 base. The DNA of the CDR3 is TGCGCCAGCAGCTGGGGACAGGCGTCCTACGAGCAGTACTTC. It encodes CASSWGQASYEQYF.

The CDR3 DNA reads as TGTGCCAGCAGTGAAACAGGGGTCGGTCAGCCCCAGCATTTT. Protein product: CASSETGVGQPQHF. This chain links TRBV2 with TRBJ1-5; 7 bases align to TRBD1. The J segment lost 6 bases and the V segment lost 2 bases, leaving 4 bases of the junction unmatched. The CDR3 loop spans 14 amino acids. Germline CDR1 reads SNHLY; CDR2 reads FYNNEI.

The rearrangement joins TRBV5-1 to TRBJ2-7, with 9 bases lining up with TRBD1. CDR1 SGHRS and CDR2 YFSETQ come from the germline V gene. With V trimmed by 4 bases and J by 4 bases, 3 bases remained unmatched. CDR3 size: 13 residues. CDR3 sequence reads: CASSTGTGYEQYF. CDR3 nucleotide sequence: TGCGCCAGCAGCACCGGGACAGGGTACGAGCAGTACTTC.

This chain connects TRBV5-1 to TRBJ2-2; a possible D gene is TRBD2 (6 bases). The germline gives CDR1 SGHRS, CDR2 YFSETQ. This CDR3 has 17 residues. The V end lost 6 bases, the J end lost 3 bases, and 21 bases lay between the germline ends. CDR3 nucleotide sequence: TGCGCCAGCATTCCCGGGGGAGTCGGGGCGGACACCGGGGAGCTGTTTTTT. It specifies CASIPGGVGADTGELFF.